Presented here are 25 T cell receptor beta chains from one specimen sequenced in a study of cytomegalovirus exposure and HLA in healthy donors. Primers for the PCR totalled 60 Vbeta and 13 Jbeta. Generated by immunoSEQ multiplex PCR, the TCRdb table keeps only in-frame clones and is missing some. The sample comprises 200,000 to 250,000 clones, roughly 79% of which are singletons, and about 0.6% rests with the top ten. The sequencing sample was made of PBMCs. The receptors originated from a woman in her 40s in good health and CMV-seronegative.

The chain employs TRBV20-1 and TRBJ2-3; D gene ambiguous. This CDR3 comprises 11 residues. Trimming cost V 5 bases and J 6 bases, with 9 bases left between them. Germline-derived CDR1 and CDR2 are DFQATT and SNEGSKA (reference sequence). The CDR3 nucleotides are TGCAGTGCTCCGCCGGTGGATACGCAGTATTTT. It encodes CSAPPVDTQYF.

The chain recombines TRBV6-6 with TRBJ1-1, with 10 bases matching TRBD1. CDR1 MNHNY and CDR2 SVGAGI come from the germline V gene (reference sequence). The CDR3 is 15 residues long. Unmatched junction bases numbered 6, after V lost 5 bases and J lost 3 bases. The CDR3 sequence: CASSQRTGGDTEAFF. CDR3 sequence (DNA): TGTGCCAGCAGTCAAAGGACAGGGGGGGACACTGAAGCTTTCTTT.

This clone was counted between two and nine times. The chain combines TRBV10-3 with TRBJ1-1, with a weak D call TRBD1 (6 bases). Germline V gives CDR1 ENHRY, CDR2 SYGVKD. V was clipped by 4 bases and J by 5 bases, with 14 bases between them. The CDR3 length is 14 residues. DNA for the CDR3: TGTGCCATCAGTGGGGACACCCCGGGGACTGAAGCTTTCTTT. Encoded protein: CAISGDTPGTEAFF.

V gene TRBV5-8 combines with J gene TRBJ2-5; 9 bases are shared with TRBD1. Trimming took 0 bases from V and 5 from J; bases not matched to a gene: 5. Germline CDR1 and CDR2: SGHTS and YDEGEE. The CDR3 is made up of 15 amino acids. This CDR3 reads CASSLGQGDGETQYF. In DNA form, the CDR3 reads TGTGCCAGCAGCTTGGGACAGGGGGATGGTGAGACCCAGTACTTC. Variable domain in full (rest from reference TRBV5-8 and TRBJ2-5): EAGVTQSPTHLIKTRGQQATLRCSPISGHTSVYWYQQALGLGLQFLLWYDEGEERNRGNFPPRFSGRQFPNYSSELNVNALELEDSALYLCASSLGQGDGETQYFGPGTRLLVL.

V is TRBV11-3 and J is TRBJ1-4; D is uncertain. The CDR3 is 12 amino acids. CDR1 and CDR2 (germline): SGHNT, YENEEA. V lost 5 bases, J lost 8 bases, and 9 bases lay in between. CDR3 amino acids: CASSPVREKLFF. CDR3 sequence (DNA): TGTGCCAGCAGCCCTGTGAGGGAAAAACTGTTTTTT.

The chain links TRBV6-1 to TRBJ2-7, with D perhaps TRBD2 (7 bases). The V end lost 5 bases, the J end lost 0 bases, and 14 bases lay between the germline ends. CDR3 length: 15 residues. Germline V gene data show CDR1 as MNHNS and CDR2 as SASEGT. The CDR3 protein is CASSRDRTSSYEQYF. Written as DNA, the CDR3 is TGTGCCAGCAGTCGCGACAGGACTAGCTCCTACGAGCAGTACTTC.

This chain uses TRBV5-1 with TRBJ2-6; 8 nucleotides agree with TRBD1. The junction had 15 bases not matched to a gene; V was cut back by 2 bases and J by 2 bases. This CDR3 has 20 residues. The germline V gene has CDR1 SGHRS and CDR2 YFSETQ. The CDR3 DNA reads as TGCGCCAGCAGCTTACCGGGACAGGCTCGAGGGGAGGCTGGGGCCAACGTCCTGACTTTC. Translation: CASSLPGQARGEAGANVLTF.

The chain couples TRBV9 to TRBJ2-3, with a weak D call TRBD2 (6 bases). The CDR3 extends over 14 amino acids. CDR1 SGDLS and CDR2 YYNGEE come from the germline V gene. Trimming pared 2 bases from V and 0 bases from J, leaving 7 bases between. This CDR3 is CASSVGGSTDTQYF. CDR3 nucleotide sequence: TGTGCCAGCAGCGTCGGGGGAAGCACAGATACGCAGTATTTT.

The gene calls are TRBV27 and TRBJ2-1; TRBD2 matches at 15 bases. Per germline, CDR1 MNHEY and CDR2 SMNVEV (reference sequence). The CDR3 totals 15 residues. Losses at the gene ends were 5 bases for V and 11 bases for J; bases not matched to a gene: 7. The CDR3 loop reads CASSISGTSGGKQFF. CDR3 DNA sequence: TGTGCCAGCAGTATCTCCGGGACTAGCGGGGGGAAGCAGTTCTTC.

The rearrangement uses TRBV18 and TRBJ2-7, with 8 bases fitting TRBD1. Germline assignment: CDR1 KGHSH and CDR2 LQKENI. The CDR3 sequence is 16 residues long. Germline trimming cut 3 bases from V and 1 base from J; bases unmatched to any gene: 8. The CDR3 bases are TGTGCCAGCTCACCTTATCCAGGGGGCGATTCCTACGAGCAGTACTTC. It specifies CASSPYPGGDSYEQYF.

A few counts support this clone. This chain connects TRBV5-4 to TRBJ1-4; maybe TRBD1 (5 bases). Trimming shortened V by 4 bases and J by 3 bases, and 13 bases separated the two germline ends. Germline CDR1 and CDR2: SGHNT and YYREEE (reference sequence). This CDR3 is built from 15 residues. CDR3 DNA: TGTGCCAGCAGCCCCAATAGGGGATCTAATGAAAAACTGTTTTTT. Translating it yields CASSPNRGSNEKLFF.

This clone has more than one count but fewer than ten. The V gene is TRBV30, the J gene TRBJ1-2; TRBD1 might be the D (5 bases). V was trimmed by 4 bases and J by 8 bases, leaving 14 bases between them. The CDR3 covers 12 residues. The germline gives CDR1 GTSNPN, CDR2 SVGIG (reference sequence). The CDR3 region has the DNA TGTGCCTGGAACGGTGACAGATGGGGCTACACCTTC. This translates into CAWNGDRWGYTF.

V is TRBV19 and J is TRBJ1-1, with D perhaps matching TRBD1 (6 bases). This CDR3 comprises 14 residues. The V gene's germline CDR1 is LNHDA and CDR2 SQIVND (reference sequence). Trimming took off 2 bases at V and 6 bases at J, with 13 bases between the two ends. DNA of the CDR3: TGTGCCAGTAGTATATTAGGGGGTACCGCTGAAGCTTTCTTT. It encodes CASSILGGTAEAFF.

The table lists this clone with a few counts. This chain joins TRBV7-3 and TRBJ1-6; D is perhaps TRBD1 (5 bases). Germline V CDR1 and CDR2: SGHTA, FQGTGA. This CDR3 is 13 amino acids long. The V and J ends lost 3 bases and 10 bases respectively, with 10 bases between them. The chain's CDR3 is CASSFTGSSPLHF. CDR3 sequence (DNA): TGTGCCAGCAGCTTTACAGGCTCCTCACCCCTCCACTTT. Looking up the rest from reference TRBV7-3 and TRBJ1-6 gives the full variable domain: GAGVSQTPSNKVTEKGKYVELRCDPISGHTALYWYRQSLGQGPEFLIYFQGTGAADDSGLPNDRFFAVRPEGSVSTLKIQRTERGDSAVYLCASSFTGSSPLHFGNGTRLTVT.

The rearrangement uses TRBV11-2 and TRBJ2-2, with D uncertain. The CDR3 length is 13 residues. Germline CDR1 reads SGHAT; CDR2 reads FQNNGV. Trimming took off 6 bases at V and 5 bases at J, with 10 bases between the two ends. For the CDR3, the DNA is TGTGCCAGCAGATGGGTGAGGACCGGGGAGCTGTTTTTT. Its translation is CASRWVRTGELFF.

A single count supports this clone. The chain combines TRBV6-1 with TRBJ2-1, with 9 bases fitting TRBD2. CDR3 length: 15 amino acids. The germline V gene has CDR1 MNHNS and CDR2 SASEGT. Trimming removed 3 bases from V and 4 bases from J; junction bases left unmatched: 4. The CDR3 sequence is CASSDRLAGYNEQFF. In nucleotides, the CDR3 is TGTGCCAGCAGTGATAGGCTAGCGGGGTACAATGAGCAGTTCTTC.

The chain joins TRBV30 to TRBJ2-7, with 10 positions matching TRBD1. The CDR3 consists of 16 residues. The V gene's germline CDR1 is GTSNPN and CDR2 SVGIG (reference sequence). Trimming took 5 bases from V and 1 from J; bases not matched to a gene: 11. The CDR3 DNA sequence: TGTGCCTGGGATCCTGGGTGGACAGGGGGTTCCTACGAGCAGTACTTC. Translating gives CAWDPGWTGGSYEQYF.

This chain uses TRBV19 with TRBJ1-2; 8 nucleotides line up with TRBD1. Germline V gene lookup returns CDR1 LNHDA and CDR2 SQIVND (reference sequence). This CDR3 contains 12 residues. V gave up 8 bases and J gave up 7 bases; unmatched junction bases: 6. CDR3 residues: CASEDRAFGYTF. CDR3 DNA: TGTGCCAGTGAGGACAGGGCTTTTGGCTACACCTTC.

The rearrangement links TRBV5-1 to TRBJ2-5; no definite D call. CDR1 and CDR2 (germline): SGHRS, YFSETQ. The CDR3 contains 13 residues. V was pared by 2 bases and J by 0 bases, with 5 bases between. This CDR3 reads CASSFRYQETQYF. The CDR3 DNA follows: TGCGCCAGCAGCTTCCGGTACCAAGAGACCCAGTACTTC.

The CDR3 nucleotides read TGTGCCAGCAGCTTAGATGTCCTAGCGGGGGGTCCCTACAATGAGCAGTTCTTC. Translated: CASSLDVLAGGPYNEQFF. This chain links TRBV11-2 with TRBJ2-1, with 11 bases aligning to TRBD2. V was clipped by 0 bases and J by 2 bases; unmatched bases: 6. The CDR3 contains 18 residues. CDR1 is SGHAT, CDR2 FQNNGV, per germline.

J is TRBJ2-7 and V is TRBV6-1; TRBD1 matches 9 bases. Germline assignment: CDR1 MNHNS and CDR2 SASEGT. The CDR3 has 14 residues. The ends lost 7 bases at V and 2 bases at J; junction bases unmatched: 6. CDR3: CASIDTGGAYEQYF. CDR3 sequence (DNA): TGTGCCAGCATCGATACAGGGGGCGCCTACGAGCAGTACTTC.

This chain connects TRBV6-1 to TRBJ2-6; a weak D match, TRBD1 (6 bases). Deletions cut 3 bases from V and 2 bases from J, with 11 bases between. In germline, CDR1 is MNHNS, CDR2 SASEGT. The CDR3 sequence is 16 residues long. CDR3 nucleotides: TGTGCCAGCAGTGACCCCCACAGGGCTGGGGCCAACGTCCTGACTTTC. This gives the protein CASSDPHRAGANVLTF.

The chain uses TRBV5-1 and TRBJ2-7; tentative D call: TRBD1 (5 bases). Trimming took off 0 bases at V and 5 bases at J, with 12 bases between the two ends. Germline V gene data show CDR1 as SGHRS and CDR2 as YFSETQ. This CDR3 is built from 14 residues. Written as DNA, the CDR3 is TGCGCCAGCAGCTTGGAATCGGAAGGGGACGAGCAGTACTTC. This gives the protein CASSLESEGDEQYF.

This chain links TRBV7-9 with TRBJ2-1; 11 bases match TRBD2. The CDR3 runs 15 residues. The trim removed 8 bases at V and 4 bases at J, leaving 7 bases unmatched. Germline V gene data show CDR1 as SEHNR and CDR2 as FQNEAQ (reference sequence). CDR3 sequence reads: CASEASGGYYNEQFF. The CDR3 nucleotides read TGTGCCAGCGAGGCTAGCGGGGGGTATTACAATGAGCAGTTCTTC.

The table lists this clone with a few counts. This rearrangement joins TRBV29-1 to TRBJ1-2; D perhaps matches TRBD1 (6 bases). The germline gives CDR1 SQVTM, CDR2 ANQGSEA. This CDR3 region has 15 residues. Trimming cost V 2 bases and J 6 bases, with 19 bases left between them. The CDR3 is CSVEHQGSSSNGYTF. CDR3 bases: TGCAGCGTTGAACATCAGGGGTCCAGTTCAAATGGCTACACCTTC.